This T cell receptor beta chain was profiled in a study of blood T cell repertoires in COVID-19. Background on the study: From T cells, B-cell-depleted T cells, or PBMCs came the material, which was cDNA or gDNA.

Germline V lookup: CDR1 MNHEY, CDR2 SVGAGI. CDR3 length equals 16 residues. Trimming cost V 2 bases and J 0 bases, with 14 bases left between them. TCRdb's table, derived via immunoSEQ multiplex PCR, lists solely in-frame clones and lacks some. The sample lists more than 300,000 clones, roughly four fifths seen once, with around 5.1% in the top ten. Recruitment covered about 25 US areas and drew participants whose ages spanned roughly 18 to 90 years. What the recovered Cohort 3 donors had was two negative PCRs, clearance, or symptom resolution. The receptor comes from a woman aged 45-59 years who had recovered from COVID-19. The sample taken for sequencing was PBMCs or T cells enriched from blood (not recorded which). This chain connects TRBV6-5 to TRBJ2-7; TRBD2 is a possible D gene (7 bases). The chain's CDR3 is CASSYGGGRGSYEQYF. CDR3 coding DNA: TGTGCCAGCAGTTACGGGGGGGGCCGCGGCTCCTACGAGCAGTACTTC.